Listed below are T cell receptor beta chains from one sample, sequenced in a study of T cell changes during pregnancy in multiple sclerosis. Libraries were prepared by immunoSEQ multiplex PCR; TCRdb keeps only in-frame clonotypes and omits some of them. Of some 59,000 clones listed, roughly 88% are singletons. The sequenced sample was peripheral blood, obtained in the second trimester of pregnancy. All receptors come from a female donor with multiple sclerosis, enrolled in a pregnancy study. CDR3s include the opening cysteine and the closing phenylalanine or tryptophan. D genes are given only for firm matches. Size tells how often a clone was seen (once, few, many) or the class of an expanded clone, and some rows leave it out.

CDR3 length,clone size,D gene,V gene,J gene,CDR3 DNA,CDR3 protein
17,NA,TRBD2,TRBV5-1,TRBJ2-5,TGCGCCAGCAGCTCCCGAGGACTAGCGGGGGCGCGGGAGACCCAGTACTTC,CASSSRGLAGARETQYF
15,NA,NA,TRBV11-2,TRBJ1-1,TGTGCCAGCAGCTTATATGGGGGGGGGAACACTGAAGCTTTCTTT,CASSLYGGGNTEAFF
14,NA,NA,TRBV5-1,TRBJ1-3,TGCGCCAGCAGCTTGAAGGGGGCTGGAAACACCATATATTTT,CASSLKGAGNTIYF
14,NA,NA,TRBV5-6,TRBJ1-5,TGTGCCAGCAGCTTGGCCCCACAGGGCCAGCCCCAGCATTTT,CASSLAPQGQPQHF
11,once,NA,TRBV20-1,TRBJ1-5,TGCAGTGCTAGAGACAGGGGGCCCCAGCATTTT,CSARDRGPQHF
16,NA,TRBD2,TRBV5-4,TRBJ2-7,TGTGCCAGCAGCCGTGGGAGCGGGGGGCCAATGGACGAGCAGTACTTC,CASSRGSGGPMDEQYF
16,NA,TRBD1,TRBV28,TRBJ2-5,TGTGCCAGCAGTCCCTACAGGGGGCTATGGTCTACGACCCAGTACTTC,CASSPYRGLWSTTQYF
18,NA,TRBD2,TRBV7-8,TRBJ2-7,TGTGCCAGCAGCCTTCAACATGGGGGGGATGGCCGGCGGGGGGAGCAGTACTTC,CASSLQHGGDGRRGEQYF
12,NA,NA,TRBV29-1,TRBJ2-7,TGCAGCGACGATCTCAGGGAATACGAGCAGTACTTC,CSDDLREYEQYF
15,NA,NA,TRBV7-2,TRBJ2-7,TGTGCCAGCAGCTTACGACCAACGGGCTCCTACGAGCAGTACTTC,CASSLRPTGSYEQYF
14,once,TRBD1,TRBV6-1,TRBJ1-1,TGTGCCAGCAGCTATTCCGACAGGGGCTCTGAAGCTTTCTTT,CASSYSDRGSEAFF
13,NA,NA,TRBV19,TRBJ2-7,TGTGCCAGTAGTTTGGAGGGCTCCTACGAGCAGTACTTC,CASSLEGSYEQYF
15,NA,TRBD2,TRBV5-1,TRBJ2-1,TGCGCCAGCAGCTTGATACTAGCGGGGAACAATGAGCAGTTCTTC,CASSLILAGNNEQFF
16,NA,TRBD1,TRBV6-1,TRBJ1-5,TGTGCCAGCAGTGACGACTGGACAGGCGTCGATCAGCCCCAGCATTTT,CASSDDWTGVDQPQHF
14,NA,NA,TRBV5-6,TRBJ1-5,TGTGCCAGCAGCTTGGGACAGCCCAATCAGCCCCAGCATTTT,CASSLGQPNQPQHF
16,NA,NA,TRBV15,TRBJ2-2,TGTGCCACCAGAGCGCTTAGCCGTTTGTACACCGGGGAGCTGTTTTTT,CATRALSRLYTGELFF
16,NA,TRBD1,TRBV9,TRBJ1-4,TGTGCCAGCAGCGTAGACTTGTCCAGGGGGCGAGAAAAACTGTTTTTT,CASSVDLSRGREKLFF
16,NA,NA,TRBV18,TRBJ2-5,TGTGCCAGCTCACCAGGCAATCCGTCAGGAGGAGAGACCCAGTACTTC,CASSPGNPSGGETQYF
19,NA,TRBD2,TRBV4-3,TRBJ2-2,TGCGCCAGCAGCCATACCCTCGCGGGGGGGCCCCGGGGCACCGGGGAGCTGTTTTTT,CASSHTLAGGPRGTGELFF
13,NA,NA,TRBV28,TRBJ2-7,TGTGCCTCCGGGGAAAATACGTTGGGAGAGCAGTACTTC,CASGENTLGEQYF
18,NA,TRBD2,TRBV5-1,TRBJ2-7,TGCGCCAGCAGCTCTTGGACTAGCGGGGGGGTGAGCTCCTACGAGCAGTACTTC,CASSSWTSGGVSSYEQYF
15,NA,TRBD1,TRBV5-1,TRBJ1-1,TGCGCCAGCAGCTTCGGGACAGGTGAGAACACTGAAGCTTTCTTT,CASSFGTGENTEAFF
15,NA,TRBD2,TRBV19,TRBJ2-1,TGTGCCAGCAGTATAGCGGGGATTCGGGGGGGCGAGCAGTTCTTC,CASSIAGIRGGEQFF
14,NA,NA,TRBV18,TRBJ1-2,TGTGCCAGCTCACCGTCTTTCGAGAACTATGGCTACACCTTC,CASSPSFENYGYTF
12,few,NA,TRBV11-2,TRBJ2-7,TGTGCCAGCAGCTCCGTGGACAGCAGGGAGTACTTC,CASSSVDSREYF
17,NA,TRBD1,TRBV5-1,TRBJ1-1,TGCGCCAGCAGCCAATACAGGGGGCCCACGCTGAACACTGAAGCTTTCTTT,CASSQYRGPTLNTEAFF
15,once,NA,TRBV5-4,TRBJ1-2,TGTGCCAGCAGCTTGGCCGAGGCAGGGAGGTATGGCTACACCTTC,CASSLAEAGRYGYTF